The T cell receptor (beta chain) described here comes from a study of shared clonotypes between healthy human individuals. Assay used: immunoSEQ multiplex PCR; TCRdb lists only in-frame clones, some missing. The sample yields 2.3 million or so clones, roughly 93% seen once. CDR1 and CDR2 (germline): SQVTM, ANQGSEA. This CDR3 comprises 10 residues. V was shortened by 6 bases and J by 8 bases, with 10 bases between the two germline ends. As regards this clone: No antigen is known for it.

Study results and limitations: Generation probability values for non-shared clonotypes were lower than those for clonotypes shared by all four donors.

This TCR was recovered from a man between 18 and 29 years old in good health. Some clones in this sample may be carry-over from other donors' samples. The chain uses TRBV29-1 and TRBJ1-1, with no clear D. The sample comprised naive CD4+ T cells from PBMCs. Noted subset: CD45RA+ positively selected. The CDR3 loop is CSVVDAEAFF. DNA for the CDR3: TGCAGCGTCGTGGACGCCGAAGCTTTCTTT.